The clone carrying this TCR beta chain was detected only once. CDR1 LGHDT and CDR2 YNNKEL come from the germline V gene (reference sequence). The CDR3 contains 18 residues. Deletions cut 1 base from V and 0 bases from J, with 15 bases between. This record comes from a study of blood T cells in healthy people across ages. PBMCs were isolated at a quantity of at least 7 million per sample. Using a J-beta primer mix together with a sample-barcoded 5' primer, a second PCR was run for about 6 to 11 cycles. Tags on each cDNA molecule came from a template-switch adaptor with 12 random nucleotides. One entry per CDR3 protein, called by TCRdb with MiXCR from the 5' RACE reads. This repertoire shows over a million distinct CDR3 sequences, 59% found once; its top ten account for under 8.5%.

The sample taken for sequencing was blood. This chain uses TRBV3-1 with TRBJ2-2, with D unresolved. The TCR was taken from a man aged 18-30 years in good health. For the CDR3, the DNA is TGTGCCAGCAGCCAAGCCCACAACCGGCCGTCGAACACCGGGGAGCTGTTTTTT. It is translated as CASSQAHNRPSNTGELFF. The full variable domain, its missing parts supplied by reference TRBV3-1 and TRBJ2-2, is DTAVSQTPKYLVTQMGNDKSIKCEQNLGHDTMYWYKQDSKKFLKIMFSYNNKELIINETVPNRFSPKSPDKAHLNLHINSLELGDSAVYFCASSQAHNRPSNTGELFFGEGSRLTVL.